The sequence of this T cell receptor beta chain was determined in a study of blood T cell repertoires in COVID-19 (dated by TCRdb to about 2020). Concerning the study at large: The collaborator samples originated in the United States, Italy and Spain and spanned the acute and convalescent phases of COVID-19. The material from the prospective study consisted of cDNA or gDNA derived from T cells, B-cell-depleted T cells, or PBMCs. The dataset comprised deeply sampled blood TCRbeta repertoires from subjects exposed to, actively infected with, or recovered from COVID-19. A freely available public database, intended as a resource for researchers studying the immune response to SARS-CoV-2, is where the repertoires were released. The samples were drawn from two sources: the first 160 participants of the ongoing ImmuneRACE study, and 1,000 to 1,500 subjects contributed by 6 global collaborators. The sample metadata nearly always contained a de-identified subject ID, COVID-19 status, age in years and sex. Where available, HLA class I and class II types were obtained from metadata supplied by the sample provider rather than from assay-based typing. The study at large found these results: The amount of clinical and demographic metadata varied by source and participant and was provided uncurated.

A second Seattle source provided samples from volunteer blood donors who had recovered from COVID-19. Collaborating institutions collected whole blood in K2EDTA tubes following their own protocols. For TCRbeta analysis, collaborators shipped samples as frozen whole blood, isolated PBMCs, or DNA extracted from either of those sample types. The CDR3 measures 17 amino acids from cysteine to phenylalanine. CDR3 DNA only is kept here, 51 bases in frame from base 1. Trimming accounts for 0 bases at V and 6 bases at J, while the number of junction bases matched to no gene is 6. The germline V gene provides CDR1 SGHRS and CDR2 YFSETQ. A note on this clone: No antigen is known for it. Base quality data are lacking; no much larger clone is found one base away.

TCRbeta CDR3 regions were amplified from genomic DNA using the immunoSEQ Assay, a bias-controlled multiplex PCR. On the authors' methods: The number of nucleated cells in each sample was estimated by amplification of reference gene primers within the assay. To quantify the absolute abundance of each unique TCRbeta CDR3 rearrangement, sequence reads were collapsed and filtered. Productive Simpson clonality was computed per sample as the square root of Simpson's diversity index over productive rearrangements. TCRdb stores this immuneACCESS table with in-frame sequences only. Part of the clones is absent; in the studies checked, under half of the shortfall reflects unresolved V genes, and no reason is known for the rest. V and J calls and clone size are copied from that table; D and trimming were computed from the DNA. The sample includes 200,000 to 250,000 clones, with about 83% observed a single time. 5.5% to 8% of the sample is in the top ten clones.

The TCR originated in a man aged 60 to 69 who had recovered from COVID-19. The sequence joins TRBV5-1 to TRBJ2-1, and 13 junction bases match TRBD2. The sequencing sample was made of peripheral blood. The CDR3 reads as follows: CASSLALLAGGPNEQFF. The DNA reads as follows: TGCGCCAGCAGCTTGGCGTTACTAGCGGGGGGGCCCAATGAGCAGTTCTTC.